These 23 T cell receptor beta chains came from one sample sequenced in a study of shared T cell receptors in the human thymus. Profiling relied on immunoSEQ multiplex PCR, and the TCRdb table lists in-frame clones only, not all of them. The table records some 700,000 clones, around 85% of them present only once. These data also formed part of another study, on human thymus T cells.

Sequenced sample: thymocytes. The receptor set was obtained from a girl in the first two years of life with a congenital heart defect.

This chain uses TRBV11-1 with TRBJ1-2, with D possibly TRBD1 on 6 matching bases. The germline V gene encodes CDR1 SGHAT and CDR2 FQDESV (reference sequence). V shed 3 bases and J shed 14 bases, with 19 bases lying between them. The CDR3 totals 13 residues. The CDR3, as DNA: TGTGCCAGCAGCTTTGCCGGCGCGGGGGGCTCGACCTTC. This gives the protein CASSFAGAGGSTF.

As concerns this clone: Within the sample, other DNA sequences also encode this same CDR3. The V and J genes are TRBV5-1 and TRBJ1-1, with D possibly TRBD1 on 5 matching bases. CDR3 length: 13 residues. Germline V gene sequence: CDR1 SGHRS, CDR2 YFSETQ. V was pared by 1 base and J by 5 bases, with 9 bases between. CDR3 nucleotides: TGCGCCAGCAGCTTGATGGGGGGAACTGAAGCTTTCTTT. Its protein product is CASSLMGGTEAFF.

CDR3 DNA sequence: TGCGCCAGCAGACGATCTGGGACACCTACCTATGGCTACACCTTC. Translation: CASRRSGTPTYGYTF. The chain is built from TRBV5-1 and TRBJ1-2, with D possibly matching TRBD1 (6 bases). The CDR3 has 15 residues. V lost 5 bases and J lost 4, with 18 bases in between. Germline CDR1 and CDR2: SGHRS and YFSETQ.

The CDR3 reads CAISGQGKSYNEQFF. Here the CDR3 DNA reads TGTGCCATCAGTGGGCAGGGTAAGTCCTACAATGAGCAGTTCTTC. V and J are TRBV10-3 and TRBJ2-1; D is perhaps TRBD1 (5 bases). CDR1 is ENHRY and CDR2 is SYGVKD in the germline V gene. Trimming removed 4 bases from V and 1 base from J, with 11 bases in between. The CDR3 is 15 amino acids.

The chain combines TRBV9 with TRBJ2-7; the D is unclear. CDR1 is SGDLS, CDR2 YYNGEE, per germline. The CDR3 totals 16 residues. The ends were cut back, 4 bases at V and 5 bases at J, with 22 bases in the middle. The CDR3 protein is CASSLPSGATVDEQYF. As DNA, the CDR3 is TGTGCCAGCAGCCTCCCCTCTGGTGCCACAGTCGACGAGCAGTACTTC.

This sequence joins TRBV4-1 and TRBJ2-1, with D perhaps matching TRBD2 (6 bases). The CDR3 spans 17 residues. CDR1 and CDR2 from the germline V gene are MGHRA and YSYEKL. Trimming shortened V by 0 bases and J by 5 bases, and 17 bases separated the two germline ends. The CDR3 spells CASSQDWETRGDNEQFF. The CDR3 nucleotides are TGCGCCAGCAGCCAAGATTGGGAGACTAGAGGGGACAATGAGCAGTTCTTC.

For the CDR3, the DNA is TGTGCTAGTGGTTACGGACAGGAGTACTATGGCTACACCTTC. Its translation is CASGYGQEYYGYTF. The chain uses TRBV12-5 and TRBJ1-2, with 7 bases matching TRBD1. Germline-derived CDR1 and CDR2 are LGHNT and FRNRAP. The CDR3 has 14 amino acids. V lost 4 bases, J lost 3 bases, and 5 bases stayed unmatched.

The chain is built from TRBV19 and TRBJ1-1; tentative D call: TRBD1 (6 bases). The V end lost 5 bases, the J end lost 1 base, and 17 bases lay between the germline ends. Germline CDR1 LNHDA, CDR2 SQIVND (reference sequence). The CDR3 contains 16 residues. CDR3 loop: CASSQNRDKGNTEAFF. CDR3 bases: TGTGCCAGTAGTCAAAACCGGGACAAGGGGAACACTGAAGCTTTCTTT.

The chain has TRBV19 and TRBJ2-5, with 7 bases aligning to TRBD2. Germline values: CDR1 LNHDA, CDR2 SQIVND (reference sequence). The CDR3 extends over 14 amino acids. J gave up 5 bases and V 7 bases, and 10 bases lay outside the gene matches. The CDR3 coding sequence is TGTGCCAGTAAAGGTGGGGGGGGGTCGGAGACCCAGTACTTC. This codes for CASKGGGGSETQYF.

Turning to this clone: Other DNA sequences in this sample translate to the same CDR3. The rearrangement joins TRBV19 to TRBJ1-5; TRBD1 matches at 8 bases. V trimming: 6 bases; J trimming: 4 bases; junction bases outside the gene matches: 2. Per germline, CDR1 LNHDA and CDR2 SQIVND (reference sequence). The CDR3 contains 13 residues. CDR3 in DNA: TGTGCCAGTAGCGGGACAGGTAATCAGCCCCAGCATTTT. This codes for CASSGTGNQPQHF.

This chain links TRBV14 with TRBJ1-1, with no clear D. The CDR3 consists of 14 residues. V lost 4 bases to trimming and J lost 3 bases, with 12 bases between them. Per germline, CDR1 SGHDN and CDR2 FVKESK. CDR3 loop: CASSPRGFDTEAFF. DNA of the CDR3: TGTGCCAGCAGCCCTCGGGGATTTGACACTGAAGCTTTCTTT.

The V and J genes are TRBV6-5 and TRBJ1-1, with D possibly TRBD1 on 5 matching bases. This CDR3 contains 13 residues. CDR1 and CDR2 (germline): MNHEY, SVGAGI. V dropped 2 bases and J dropped 3 bases, with 7 bases sitting between them. This CDR3 reads CASSYRGYTEAFF. The DNA of the CDR3 is TGTGCCAGCAGTTACAGGGGATACACTGAAGCTTTCTTT.

The chain carries TRBV28 and TRBJ1-5; 7 bases map to TRBD1. After removal of 8 bases from V and 0 bases from J, the junction contained 10 bases not matched to a gene. Germline CDR1 and CDR2: MDHEN and SYDVKM. This CDR3 region has 16 residues. The CDR3: CASSGQHSNSNQPQHF. The CDR3 bases are TGTGCCAGCTCGGGACAGCACTCCAATAGCAATCAGCCCCAGCATTTT.

The V gene is TRBV7-2, the J gene TRBJ2-1; D is possibly TRBD1 (5 bases). CDR1 SGHTA and CDR2 FQGNSA come from the germline V gene. This CDR3 spans 17 amino acids. V was clipped by 0 bases and J by 8 bases, with 20 bases between them. CDR3 sequence: CASSLASPGRESHEQFF. CDR3 DNA sequence: TGTGCCAGCAGCTTAGCCTCCCCCGGCAGGGAAAGCCATGAGCAGTTCTTC.

The rearrangement joins TRBV10-2 to TRBJ2-5; no clear D. The germline CDR1 and CDR2 sequences are WSHSY and SAAADI. V was pared by 2 bases and J by 4 bases, with 17 bases between. CDR3 length equals 16 residues. This CDR3 is CASSEGDSAGAETQYF. For the CDR3, the DNA is TGCGCCAGCAGTGAGGGCGATAGTGCAGGCGCAGAGACCCAGTACTTC.

The CDR3 loop reads CASSLRQGQETQYF. The CDR3 nucleotides read TGTGCCAGCAGCTTACGACAGGGTCAAGAGACCCAGTACTTC. V and J are TRBV13 and TRBJ2-5; 7 positions match TRBD1. CDR1 PRHDT and CDR2 FYEKMQ come from the germline V gene (reference sequence). There are 14 residues in the CDR3. V lost 2 bases, J lost 2 bases, and 2 bases stayed unmatched.

V gene TRBV11-1 combines with J gene TRBJ2-5, with a possible D match to TRBD2 (5 bases). This CDR3 has 16 amino acids. Trimming took off 4 bases at V and 4 bases at J, with 19 bases between the two ends. Per the germline V gene, CDR1 is SGHAT and CDR2 is FQDESV (reference sequence). CDR3 coding DNA: TGTGCCAGCAGCTACCCCTCGCGCATCCGGGGAGAGACCCAGTACTTC. Encoded protein: CASSYPSRIRGETQYF. The entire variable domain, with the rest obtained from reference TRBV11-1 and TRBJ2-5, is as follows: EAEVAQSPRYKITEKSQAVAFWCDPISGHATLYWYRQILGQGPELLVQFQDESVVDDSQLPKDRFSAERLKGVDSTLKIQPAELGDSAMYLCASSYPSRIRGETQYFGPGTRLLVL.

The genes are TRBV5-1 and TRBJ1-2; maybe TRBD1 (5 bases). Germline V gives CDR1 SGHRS, CDR2 YFSETQ. This CDR3 has 13 residues. With 0 bases removed from V and 10 bases from J, the gap between germline ends came to 13 bases. The CDR3 DNA reads TGCGCCAGCAGCTTGGCTTTTTTAGGGGACTACACCTTC. Its protein is CASSLAFLGDYTF.

The chain carries TRBV5-1 and TRBJ1-1; D gene uncertain. V was pared by 0 bases and J by 4 bases, with 10 bases between. Germline V gene data show CDR1 as SGHRS and CDR2 as YFSETQ. The CDR3 covers 14 residues. The CDR3 coding sequence is TGCGCCAGCAGCTTGGTTTTAATGAGCACTGAAGCTTTCTTT. It codes for CASSLVLMSTEAFF.

The chain recombines TRBV4-3 with TRBJ1-2; D remains ambiguous. CDR1 and CDR2 from the germline V gene are LGHNA and YSLEER. The CDR3 spans 13 residues. V shed 3 bases and J shed 5 bases, with 10 bases lying between them. The CDR3 is CASSHGSGYGYTF. DNA for the CDR3: TGCGCCAGCAGCCACGGCTCGGGTTATGGCTACACCTTC.

The chain links TRBV18 to TRBJ2-4; D not certain. Germline assignment: CDR1 KGHSH and CDR2 LQKENI. Trimming removed 5 bases from V and 0 bases from J, with 14 bases in between. The CDR3 is 16 residues long. Here the CDR3 DNA reads TGTGCCAGCTCAGAGACACCTCAACTAGCCAAAAACATTCAGTACTTC. Amino acid sequence: CASSETPQLAKNIQYF.

A single count supports this clone. V and J are TRBV6-5 and TRBJ1-2; TRBD1 aligns across 7 bases. CDR1 MNHEY and CDR2 SVGAGI come from the germline V gene. This CDR3 is 12 amino acids long. Trimming took 2 bases from V and 8 from J; bases not matched to a gene: 2. The CDR3, as DNA: TGTGCCAGCAGTTACGACAGGGAAGGCTACACCTTC. Its translation is CASSYDREGYTF.

The chain couples TRBV9 to TRBJ2-2; D ambiguous. In germline, CDR1 is SGDLS, CDR2 YYNGEE. The CDR3 sequence is 14 residues long. The V end lost 0 bases, the J end lost 6 bases, and 9 bases lay between the germline ends. Here the CDR3 reads CASSVARGAGELFF. In DNA, the CDR3 is TGTGCCAGCAGCGTAGCTAGAGGTGCCGGGGAGCTGTTTTTT. Variable domain in full (rest from reference TRBV9 and TRBJ2-2): DSGVTQTPKHLITATGQRVTLRCSPRSGDLSVYWYQQSLDQGLQFLIQYYNGEERAKGNILERFSAQQFPDLHSELNLSSLELGDSALYFCASSVARGAGELFFGEGSRLTVL.